The 3 T cell receptor beta chains reported below all come from one sample, sequenced in a study of graft-versus-host responses after intestinal transplantation. Only in-frame clones appear in the TCRdb table, and some are missing; sequencing was by immunoSEQ multiplex PCR. Among 9,400 or so clones, roughly 31% were seen once, and the ten largest hold roughly 4.7%. The material sequenced was alloreactive CD4+ T cells from a mixed lymphocyte reaction culture, taken before intestinal transplant. Described subset: CFSE-low proliferating T cells sorted from approximately 6-day pre-transplant mixed lymphocyte reaction (GvH or HvG direction). These receptors came from a human patient who received an intestinal transplant.

This rearrangement joins TRBV28 to TRBJ2-5; 7 bases fit TRBD1. There are 14 residues in the CDR3. J was trimmed by 5 bases and V by 3 bases; bases with no gene match: 6. Germline CDR1 and CDR2: MDHEN and SYDVKM. CDR3 sequence: CASSFLTGEETQYF. As DNA, the CDR3 is TGTGCCAGCAGTTTCCTTACAGGGGAGGAGACCCAGTACTTC. Supplemented by reference TRBV28 and TRBJ2-5, the full variable domain reads DVKVTQSSRYLVKRTGEKVFLECVQDMDHENMFWYRQDPGLGLRLIYFSYDVKMKEKGDIPEGYSVSREKKERFSLILESASTNQTSMYLCASSFLTGEETQYFGPGTRLLVL.

Only a few counts were recorded for this clone. The V call is TRBV19, the J call TRBJ1-5; D is ambiguous. CDR3 length equals 12 residues. Between the trimmed V and J ends, which lost 9 bases and 11 bases, there was a span of 17 bases. Germline values: CDR1 LNHDA, CDR2 SQIVND (reference sequence). The DNA of the CDR3 is TGTGCCAGCAGCCAACAGAGATGGGCCCAGCATTTT. Its protein product is CASSQQRWAQHF.

The gene calls are TRBV7-9 and TRBJ2-7; 7 nucleotides agree with TRBD1. This CDR3 region has 15 residues. Trimming cost V 0 bases and J 4 bases; bases outside gene matches: 6. CDR1 and CDR2 from the germline V gene are SEHNR and FQNEAQ (reference sequence). CDR3 DNA: TGTGCCAGCAGCTTAGCGGCGACAGGGTGGTACGAGCAGTACTTC. This translates into CASSLAATGWYEQYF.